Included here is one T cell receptor beta chain sequence, with context. Its antigen is not known. As processed by the authors: ImmunoSEQ supplied junction-only sequences lacking quality scores, so filtering was different. The data were produced by immunoSEQ multiplex PCR, yet TCRdb's version contains in-frame clones alone and is incomplete. D and trimming come from the DNA, and the V and J calls and clone size come from that table. The table lists 1,400,000 or so clones, 98% of them singletons, with about 0.35% in the top ten. This specimen comes from a study of shared clonotypes between healthy human individuals. In the CD4+ fraction, cells were divided into CD45RA+ naive and CD45RA-negative memory subsets. CDR3 length equals 17 residues. The V segment lost 8 bases and the J segment 6 bases; nucleotides outside the gene matches: 18. Per germline, CDR1 MDHEN and CDR2 SYDVKM. General study points: For naive CD4 cells, around 5% of clonotypes were shared across a handful of donors.

This chain joins TRBV28 and TRBJ2-7; 11 nucleotides line up with TRBD1. The sequenced material came from naive CD4+ T cells sorted from blood. The subset is: CD45RA+ positively selected. This receptor was identified in a young man in good health. This CDR3 is CASLTPLGQGALSEQYF. The CDR3 nucleotides are TGTGCCAGCCTGACACCTCTAGGACAGGGGGCCCTGAGCGAGCAGTACTTC.